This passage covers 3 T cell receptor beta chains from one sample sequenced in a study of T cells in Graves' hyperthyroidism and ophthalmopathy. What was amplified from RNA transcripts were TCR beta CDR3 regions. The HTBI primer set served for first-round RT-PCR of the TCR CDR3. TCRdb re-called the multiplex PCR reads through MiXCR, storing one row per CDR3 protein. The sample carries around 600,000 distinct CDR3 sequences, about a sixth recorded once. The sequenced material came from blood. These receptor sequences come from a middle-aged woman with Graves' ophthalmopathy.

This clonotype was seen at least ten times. CDR3 DNA: TGTGCCAGCAGCCAAGGTTTAGGGACAGGTCAAGAGACCCAGTACTTC. Translating it yields CASSQGLGTGQETQYF. The genes are TRBV3-1 and TRBJ2-5; 8 bases map to TRBD1. Germline-derived CDR1 and CDR2 are LGHDT and YNNKEL (reference sequence). V lost 1 base, J lost 2 bases, and 6 bases stayed unmatched. The CDR3 length is 16 residues.

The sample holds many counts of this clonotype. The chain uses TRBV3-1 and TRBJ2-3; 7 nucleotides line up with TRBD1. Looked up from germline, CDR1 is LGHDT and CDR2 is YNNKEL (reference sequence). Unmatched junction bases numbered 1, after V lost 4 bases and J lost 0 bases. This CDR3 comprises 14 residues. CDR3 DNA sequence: TGTGCCAGCAGCCGACAGGGAAGCACAGATACGCAGTATTTT. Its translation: CASSRQGSTDTQYF.

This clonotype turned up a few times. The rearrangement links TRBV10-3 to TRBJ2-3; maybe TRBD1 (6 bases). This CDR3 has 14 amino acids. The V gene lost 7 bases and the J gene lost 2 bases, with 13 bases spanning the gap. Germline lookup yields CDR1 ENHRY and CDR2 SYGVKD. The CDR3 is CAITTGSHTDTQYF. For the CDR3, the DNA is TGTGCCATCACCACAGGGTCCCACACAGATACGCAGTATTTT.